The 14 T cell receptor beta chains below all came from one sample that was sequenced in a study of blood T cell repertoires in COVID-19. Profiled with immunoSEQ multiplex PCR; TCRdb holds only in-frame clones, not every one. The sample includes 100,000 to 150,000 clones, about 87% of them seen just once. Sequences were obtained from peripheral blood. All receptors derive from a man aged 50-59 years with active COVID-19.

The CDR3 DNA is TGTGCCAGCAGCTTGGTAGTTATGAATGAGCAGTTCTTC. Its protein product is CASSLVVMNEQFF. The chain combines TRBV5-4 with TRBJ2-1; D ambiguous. The CDR3 extends over 13 amino acids. The germline CDR1 and CDR2 sequences are SGHNT and YYREEE (reference sequence). V shed 0 bases and J shed 7 bases, with 8 bases lying between them.

This chain joins TRBV2 and TRBJ1-3, with 7 bases lining up with TRBD1. CDR3 size: 16 residues. The germline V gene encodes CDR1 SNHLY and CDR2 FYNNEI. V trimming: 10 bases; J trimming: 0 bases; junction bases outside the gene matches: 12. The chain's CDR3 is CATSRDRNTSGNTIYF. The CDR3, as DNA: TGTGCCACCAGCCGGGACAGAAATACCTCTGGAAACACCATATATTTT. Full variable domain (outside the CDR3, taken from reference TRBV2 and TRBJ1-3): EPEVTQTPSHQVTQMGQEVILRCVPISNHLYFYWYRQILGQKVEFLVSFYNNEISEKSEIFDDQFSVERPDGSNFTLKIRSTKLEDSAMYFCATSRDRNTSGNTIYFGEGSWLTVV.

This rearrangement joins TRBV6-5 to TRBJ2-1; 12 bases are shared with TRBD2. Per the germline V gene, CDR1 is MNHEY and CDR2 is SVGAGI. J was trimmed by 6 bases and V by 6 bases; bases with no gene match: 6. The CDR3 runs 15 residues. The CDR3 coding sequence is TGTGCCAGCAGGGGAGGACTAGCGGGGTTCAATGAGCAGTTCTTC. Translating it yields CASRGGLAGFNEQFF.

The CDR3 loop reads CASAGDRDQNEKLFF. DNA of the CDR3: TGCGCCAGCGCCGGGGACAGGGATCAAAATGAAAAACTGTTTTTT. This sequence joins TRBV4-3 and TRBJ1-4, with 9 bases fitting TRBD1. V shed 8 bases and J 5 bases; nucleotides not matched to a gene: 9. Per the germline V gene, CDR1 is LGHNA and CDR2 is YSLEER. This CDR3 comprises 15 residues.

The genes are TRBV19 and TRBJ1-2; D gene unclear. The CDR3 consists of 14 residues. Germline V gene lookup returns CDR1 LNHDA and CDR2 SQIVND (reference sequence). The V end was cut by 11 bases, the J end by 8 bases, with 24 bases between. The CDR3 nucleotides are TGTGCCTCAGTTGAGGGCGGCGGAGTCTTAGGCTACACCTTC. This codes for CASVEGGGVLGYTF.

This chain links TRBV7-8 with TRBJ2-5; no firm D call. The V end was cut by 4 bases, the J end by 5 bases, with 8 bases between. The germline V gene encodes CDR1 SGHVS and CDR2 FQNEAQ. The CDR3 is 12 amino acids. The CDR3 loop reads CASSSTRETQYF. CDR3 in DNA: TGTGCCAGCAGCTCGACAAGGGAGACCCAGTACTTC.

This clone was observed once. The chain carries TRBV9 and TRBJ2-2; unclear D gene. This CDR3 contains 17 residues. CDR1 is SGDLS and CDR2 is YYNGEE in the germline V gene. V shed 0 bases and J shed 0 bases, with 12 bases lying between them. The chain's CDR3 is CASSVGAWAPNTGELFF. As DNA, the CDR3 is TGTGCCAGCAGCGTAGGTGCGTGGGCGCCGAACACCGGGGAGCTGTTTTTT.

This chain connects TRBV24-1 to TRBJ1-6; 7 nucleotides agree with TRBD1. Trimming removed 7 bases from V and 7 bases from J; junction bases left unmatched: 9. This CDR3 region has 15 residues. Germline CDR1 reads KGHDR; CDR2 reads SFDVKD. The CDR3, as DNA: TGTGCCACCAGCCTACCCGGGACAGCAAATTCACCCCTCCACTTT. Residues: CATSLPGTANSPLHF.

The chain has TRBV14 and TRBJ2-2, with 8 nucleotides matching TRBD1. Germline CDR1 SGHDN, CDR2 FVKESK. The CDR3 extends over 18 amino acids. V shed 3 bases and J 3 bases; nucleotides not matched to a gene: 12. CDR3 loop: CASSQSRFAGGHTGELFF. CDR3 nucleotide sequence: TGTGCCAGCAGCCAGTCCCGATTCGCAGGGGGCCACACCGGGGAGCTGTTTTTT.

This clone came up many times. CDR3 sequence reads: CATSEGRGGRTDTQYF. The DNA of the CDR3 is TGTGCCACCAGTGAAGGGCGGGGGGGCCGTACAGATACGCAGTATTTT. V usage is TRBV24-1 and J usage is TRBJ2-3; 9 bases align to TRBD2. CDR3 size: 16 residues. Germline trimming cut 4 bases from V and 3 bases from J; bases unmatched to any gene: 7. The V gene's germline CDR1 is KGHDR and CDR2 SFDVKD.

The V and J genes are TRBV6-2 or TRBV6-3 and TRBJ2-5; D ambiguous. The CDR3 spans 14 residues. Trimming took off 2 bases at V and 7 bases at J, with 14 bases between the two ends. Germline V gene data show CDR1 as MNHEY and CDR2 as SVGEGT. CDR3 region: CASSYLVGVGTQYF. CDR3 nucleotides: TGTGCCAGCAGTTACCTCGTCGGTGTTGGGACCCAGTACTTC.

DNA of the CDR3: TGTGCCAGCAGCCAAGGCGGGAGGGGCTTGGAGACCCAGTACTTC. Protein product: CASSQGGRGLETQYF. The chain uses TRBV3-1 (or the pseudogene TRBV3-2) and TRBJ2-5, with 9 bases that match TRBD2. Trimming cost V 1 base and J 5 bases; bases outside gene matches: 5. CDR3 length: 15 amino acids. CDR1 and CDR2 (germline): LGHDT, YNNKEL (reference sequence).

The V gene is TRBV20-1, the J gene TRBJ2-1, with unresolved D. This CDR3 has 19 amino acids. From germline, CDR1 is DFQATT and CDR2 SNEGSKA (reference sequence). Trimming stripped 3 bases from V and 0 bases from J, with 24 bases between. Here the CDR3 DNA reads TGCAGTGCTAGTCCAGAGCCAACGGCAGGCAAAAGCTCCTACAATGAGCAGTTCTTC. Amino acids: CSASPEPTAGKSSYNEQFF.

The chain employs TRBV12-3 or TRBV12-4 and TRBJ2-5, with 7 bases lining up with TRBD1. J gave up 4 bases and V 11 bases, and 10 bases lay outside the gene matches. The CDR3 extends over 13 amino acids. In DNA form, the CDR3 reads TGTGCCTCAGGGGGTTCCAGGACAGAGACCCAGTACTTC. Protein product: CASGGSRTETQYF.